The rows below give T cell receptor beta chains drawn from one sample of a study of shared clonotypes between healthy human individuals. Assay: immunoSEQ multiplex PCR; the TCRdb copy retains only in-frame clones and omits some. This repertoire shows 2 million to 2.5 million clones, almost 96% found once; its top ten account for around 0.13%. The sequencing input was naive CD4+ T cells sorted from blood. These receptors all come from a man between 18 and 29 years old in good health. CDR3s include the opening cysteine and the closing phenylalanine or tryptophan. A D gene is named only where the DNA matches it firmly. A row's size may be missing; if present it is once, few, many or a size class.

d_call clone_size j_call v_call cdr3_aa cdr3_nt
. . TRBJ2-7 TRBV18 CASSPTGDYEQYF TGTGCCAGCTCACCGACAGGAGACTACGAGCAGTACTTC
. . TRBJ2-7 TRBV6-1 CASSERPGSSNEQYF TGTGCCAGCAGTGAACGGCCCGGATCGTCTAACGAGCAGTACTTC
. once TRBJ2-2 TRBV6-5 CASSYSMGLLTGELFF TGTGCCAGCAGTTACTCGATGGGGCTACTTACCGGGGAGCTGTTTTTT
TRBD1 many TRBJ1-2 TRBV13 CASSLPDERTGAPGYTF TGTGCCAGCAGCTTACCCGACGAACGGACAGGGGCTCCTGGCTACACCTTC
. once TRBJ1-1 TRBV18 CASSPPGLNTEAFF TGTGCCAGCTCACCACCGGGGCTAAACACTGAAGCTTTCTTT
. . TRBJ2-2 TRBV7-9 CASSGDSPGELFF TGTGCCAGCAGCGGGGACTCCCCCGGGGAGCTGTTTTTT
. . TRBJ1-1 TRBV28 CASSLGGNGVREAFF TGTGCCAGCAGTTTAGGGGGGAATGGGGTTCGTGAAGCTTTCTTT
. . TRBJ2-7 TRBV10-3 CAISAGVYEQYF TGTGCCATCAGCGCAGGGGTGTACGAGCAGTACTTC
TRBD1 . TRBJ1-6 TRBV30 CAWSEGGSPLHF TGTGCCTGGAGTGAAGGGGGCTCACCCCTCCACTTT
TRBD2 once TRBJ2-5 TRBV7-2 CASSFGAGVAETQYF TGTGCCAGCAGCTTCGGAGCGGGAGTGGCGGAGACCCAGTACTTC
. once TRBJ2-7 TRBV6-1 CASSGTPRQYF TGTGCCAGCAGTGGGACCCCGCGGCAGTACTTC
. . TRBJ1-2 TRBV5-1 CASRQSPGDSYGYTF TGCGCCAGCAGACAATCGCCGGGGGATTCCTATGGCTACACCTTC
. . TRBJ2-7 TRBV7-9 CASSLAGSSYEQYF TGTGCCAGCAGCTTAGCCGGTTCATCCTACGAGCAGTACTTC
. . TRBJ1-5 TRBV20-1 CSARDLGSQHF TGCAGTGCTAGAGATTTGGGATCGCAGCATTTT
. . TRBJ2-7 TRBV5-1 CASSLGGAVSSYEQYF TGCGCCAGCAGCTTGGGAGGGGCTGTGAGCTCCTACGAGCAGTACTTC
. . TRBJ1-5 TRBV7-8 CASSSYSNQPQHF TGTGCCAGCAGCTCCTATAGCAATCAGCCCCAGCATTTT
. . TRBJ2-2 TRBV7-2 CASSLLVGALSNTGELFF TGTGCCAGCAGCTTATTAGTCGGGGCTCTTTCAAACACCGGGGAGCTGTTTTTT
. . TRBJ1-2 TRBV30 CAWSRDKNYGYTF TGTGCCTGGAGCCGGGACAAGAACTATGGCTACACCTTC
. . TRBJ2-7 TRBV6-1 CASSRGNEQYF TGTGCCAGCAGCAGAGGGAACGAGCAGTACTTC
. . TRBJ2-1 TRBV7-9 CASSLVGASSYNEQFF TGTGCCAGCAGCTTAGTCGGGGCGAGCTCCTACAATGAGCAGTTCTTC
. . TRBJ2-3 TRBV11-2 CASSLAGTSTDTQYF TGTGCCAGCAGCTTAGCGGGGACCTCCACAGATACGCAGTATTTT
TRBD1 . TRBJ1-1 TRBV30 CAWSRQGVTEAFF TGTGCCTGGAGTCGACAGGGCGTCACTGAAGCTTTCTTT
. . TRBJ1-5 TRBV7-8 CASSQEFGRPQHF TGTGCCAGCAGCCAAGAGTTCGGCAGACCCCAGCATTTT
. . TRBJ2-7 TRBV7-9 CASSLAGPSNEQYF TGTGCCAGCAGCTTAGCCGGCCCCTCCAACGAGCAGTACTTC
. . TRBJ1-1 TRBV6-5 CASSWVGGGSTEAFF TGTGCCAGCAGTTGGGTCGGGGGCGGTTCCACTGAAGCTTTCTTT
. . TRBJ2-2 TRBV7-9 CASSEGRNTGELFF TGTGCCAGCAGCGAGGGACGGAACACCGGGGAGCTGTTTTTT
. . TRBJ2-3 TRBV5-4 CASSLESGTDTQYF TGTGCCAGCAGCTTGGAGTCAGGCACAGATACGCAGTATTTT
. . TRBJ2-7 TRBV7-9 CASSSQRGRDGAYEQYF TGTGCCAGCAGCTCACAACGAGGGCGGGACGGTGCCTACGAGCAGTACTTC
. . TRBJ2-4 TRBV7-2 CASSLAGRNIQYF TGTGCCAGCAGCTTAGCCGGCCGGAACATTCAGTACTTC
. . TRBJ2-5 TRBV10-1 CASNNRDGETQYF TGCGCCAGCAATAACCGGGATGGAGAGACCCAGTACTTC
. . TRBJ2-4 TRBV5-8 CASSHGQLAKNIQYF TGTGCCAGCAGCCATGGACAGCTAGCCAAAAACATTCAGTACTTC
. . TRBJ1-1 TRBV7-9 CASSFGQWDEAFF TGTGCCAGCAGCTTCGGACAGTGGGATGAAGCTTTCTTT
TRBD1 . TRBJ2-7 TRBV7-9 CASSLARARGPYEQYF TGTGCCAGCAGCTTAGCCCGGGCCAGGGGGCCCTACGAGCAGTACTTC
. once TRBJ1-1 TRBV18 CASSPDRVAFF TGTGCCAGCTCACCTGATAGGGTGGCTTTCTTT
TRBD2 . TRBJ2-1 TRBV30 CAWSIGRTSSYNEQFF TGTGCCTGGAGTATCGGGAGGACCAGCTCCTACAATGAGCAGTTCTTC
. . TRBJ2-7 TRBV5-1 CASSLGYLSSYEQYF TGCGCCAGCAGCTTGGGATACTTGAGCTCCTACGAGCAGTACTTC
. . TRBJ1-1 TRBV28 CASSLGGASGMWTEAFF TGTGCCAGCAGTTTAGGAGGGGCTAGTGGGATGTGGACTGAAGCTTTCTTT
. . TRBJ1-5 TRBV30 CAWSGQINQPQHF TGTGCCTGGAGTGGACAGATCAATCAGCCCCAGCATTTT
TRBD1 . TRBJ2-7 TRBV18 CASSAGTGNLYEQYF TGTGCCAGCTCAGCCGGGACAGGGAATCTCTACGAGCAGTACTTC
. . TRBJ2-2 TRBV30 CAWSLGRDVRDTGELFF TGTGCCTGGAGTCTGGGGCGGGATGTAAGAGACACCGGGGAGCTGTTTTTT
TRBD1 . TRBJ1-3 TRBV5-1 CASSLEDRAGNTIYF TGCGCCAGCAGCTTGGAAGACAGGGCTGGAAACACCATATATTTT
TRBD1 . TRBJ1-2 TRBV2 CATPDRFFNYGYTF TGTGCCACCCCGGACAGGTTCTTTAACTATGGCTACACCTTC
. . TRBJ1-5 TRBV5-7 CASSESITSNQPQHF TGTGCCAGCAGCGAGTCTATAACGAGCAATCAGCCCCAGCATTTT
. . TRBJ1-1 TRBV6-1 CASSNLQANTEAFF TGTGCCAGCAGCAATTTACAGGCGAACACTGAAGCTTTCTTT
TRBD1 . TRBJ1-1 TRBV5-1 CASSGEGQGTEAFF TGCGCCAGCAGCGGGGAGGGACAGGGAACTGAAGCTTTCTTT